A selection of T cell receptor beta chains follows, all from one sample in a study of breast tumors, draining lymph nodes, adjacent tissues. TCRdb re-analysed the multiplex PCR reads in MiXCR, keeping a single row per CDR3 protein. The sample consists of 85,000 to 130,000 distinct CDR3 sequences, roughly 20% of them appearing once. Sequenced input: axillary lymph node tissue. Receptors originate from a female donor with breast cancer. Some clones in this sample may be carry-over from other donors' samples. Both conserved end residues are part of each CDR3. The order of the fields is clone size, D gene, J gene, V gene, CDR3 protein, CDR3 DNA. D genes are given only for firm matches. Only part of the rows carry a size: once, few, many, or a class if the clone is expanded.

many | - | TRBJ2-2 | TRBV2 | CASSVRDGGELFF | TGTGCCAGCAGTGTCAGGGATGGCGGGGAGCTGTTTTTT
many | TRBD1 | TRBJ2-5 | TRBV6-6 | CASSQTGAWQETQYF | TGTGCCAGCAGCCAGACAGGGGCCTGGCAAGAGACCCAGTACTTC
- | TRBD1 | TRBJ2-2 | TRBV27 | CASRPDRGYPGELFF | TGTGCCAGTAGACCGGACAGGGGATATCCCGGGGAGCTGTTTTTT
few | - | TRBJ2-1 | TRBV27 | CASSRLGVGSYNEQFF | TGTGCCAGCTCCCGTCTAGGGGTGGGGTCCTACAATGAGCAGTTCTTC
many | - | TRBJ2-7 | TRBV6-5 | CASSPDSLYSYEQYF | TGTGCCAGCAGCCCCGACAGCCTCTACTCCTACGAGCAGTACTTC
many | - | TRBJ1-2 | TRBV12-3/TRBV12-4 | CASSLERLGGVNRYTF | TGTGCCAGCAGTTTAGAACGCCTGGGGGGGGTGAATCGCTACACCTTC
many | TRBD1 | TRBJ2-1 | TRBV27 | CASRPRGGQGNNEQFF | TGTGCCAGCAGGCCGAGGGGGGGACAGGGAAACAATGAGCAGTTCTTC
many | - | TRBJ2-7 | TRBV20-1 | CSGRDATMSSYEQYF | TGCAGTGGTAGGGACGCCACAATGAGCTCCTACGAGCAGTACTTC
many | - | TRBJ1-2 | TRBV25-1 | CASSELAGGYTF | TGTGCCAGCAGTGAATTGGCAGGCGGCTACACCTTC
many | - | TRBJ2-1 | TRBV20-1 | CSARDRGGIGYNEQFF | TGCAGTGCTAGAGATCGGGGCGGGATTGGCTACAATGAGCAGTTCTTC
few | - | TRBJ1-4 | TRBV3-1 | CASSQDGAGSEKLFF | TGTGCCAGCAGCCAAGACGGGGCAGGCAGTGAAAAACTGTTTTTT
- | - | TRBJ1-1 | TRBV2 | CASSDWGSTEAFF | TGTGCCAGCAGTGATTGGGGAAGCACTGAAGCTTTCTTT
- | - | TRBJ2-7 | TRBV28 | CASSLYRTDVEQYF | TGTGCCAGCAGTTTATATCGGACAGATGTCGAGCAGTACTTC
many | - | TRBJ1-2 | TRBV10-1 | CASSNPPREDRPYGYTF | TGCGCCAGCAGTAACCCGCCGCGGGAGGACCGACCCTATGGCTACACCTTC
many | - | TRBJ1-5 | TRBV3-1 | CASSQGSVGNQPQHF | TGTGCCAGCAGCCAAGGCTCTGTAGGGAATCAGCCCCAGCATTTT
few | TRBD2 | TRBJ2-2 | TRBV19 | CASSTLAGGTGELFF | TGTGCCAGTAGTACACTAGCGGGAGGGACCGGGGAGCTGTTTTTT
- | TRBD1 | TRBJ1-3 | TRBV19 | CASRHPGQVSGNTIYF | TGTGCCAGTAGGCACCCTGGACAGGTCTCTGGAAACACCATATATTTT
- | TRBD1 | TRBJ2-2 | TRBV27 | CASSITGGVYTGELFF | TGTGCCAGCAGTATTACAGGGGGCGTTTACACCGGGGAGCTGTTTTTT
many | TRBD2 | TRBJ2-3 | TRBV9 | CASSKSPGLASDTQYF | TGTGCCAGCAGCAAATCTCCGGGACTAGCCTCGGATACGCAGTATTTT
many | TRBD2 | TRBJ2-5 | TRBV5-8 | CASSRWTSDQETQYF | TGTGCCAGCAGCCGGTGGACTAGCGACCAAGAGACCCAGTACTTC
many | - | TRBJ2-2 | TRBV10-3 | CAIRGGVSTGELFF | TGTGCCATCAGAGGGGGGGTGAGCACCGGGGAGCTGTTTTTT
many | TRBD1 | TRBJ2-7 | TRBV6-1 | CASGDRDRTYEQYF | TGTGCCAGCGGAGACCGGGACAGGACCTACGAGCAGTACTTC
- | TRBD2 | TRBJ2-1 | TRBV27 | CASRGSSSGRVF | TGTGCCAGCAGGGGTTCCTCTAGCGGGAGGGTCTTC
many | - | TRBJ2-5 | TRBV11-3 | CASSLNSGGETQYF | TGTGCCAGCAGCTTAAACTCGGGCGGGGAGACCCAGTACTTC
many | TRBD2 | TRBJ2-2 | TRBV4-2 | CASTWGSGGSTGELFF | TGTGCCAGCACATGGGGATCGGGAGGGTCCACCGGGGAGCTGTTTTTT
- | TRBD1 | TRBJ1-1 | TRBV7-6 | CASSLGQGLGTEAFF | TGTGCCAGCAGCTTAGGACAGGGTCTTGGCACTGAAGCTTTCTTT
many | - | TRBJ2-3 | TRBV19 | CASSIGSRGTDTQYF | TGTGCCAGTAGTATAGGAAGTAGGGGCACAGATACGCAGTATTTT
many | - | TRBJ2-1 | TRBV6-1 | CASRGQPNSYNEQFF | TGTGCCAGCAGAGGGCAGCCGAACTCCTACAATGAGCAGTTCTTC
many | TRBD2 | TRBJ2-7 | TRBV7-9 | CASSLVSGGGFYEQYF | TGTGCCAGCAGCTTAGTCTCGGGGGGGGGGTTCTACGAGCAGTACTTC
many | TRBD1 | TRBJ2-7 | TRBV5-8 | CASSAPTGGSYEQYF | TGTGCCAGCAGCGCGCCTACAGGGGGCTCCTACGAGCAGTACTTC
many | - | TRBJ1-2 | TRBV27 | CASSAGVDYGYTF | TGTGCCAGCAGCGCAGGGGTGGACTATGGCTACACCTTC
many | TRBD2 | TRBJ2-1 | TRBV5-1 | CASSLQRRASGSRDNEQFF | TGCGCCAGCAGCTTACAAAGGCGGGCTAGCGGGAGTCGGGACAATGAGCAGTTCTTC
many | TRBD2 | TRBJ2-7 | TRBV12-3/TRBV12-4 | CASSFGSRLARYEQYF | TGTGCCAGCAGTTTTGGAAGTAGACTAGCGAGGTACGAGCAGTACTTC
many | - | TRBJ2-1 | TRBV5-1 | CASSPAADVDGNEQFF | TGCGCCAGCAGCCCGGCCGCCGACGTGGATGGCAATGAGCAGTTCTTC
many | TRBD1 | TRBJ2-2 | TRBV20-1 | CSAWTGGAGELFF | TGCAGTGCTTGGACAGGGGGGGCCGGGGAGCTGTTTTTT
many | - | TRBJ1-5 | TRBV11-2 | CASSLTAPNQPQHF | TGTGCCAGCAGCTTAACAGCGCCCAATCAGCCCCAGCATTTT
many | - | TRBJ1-6 | TRBV6-5 | CASSYETDTNSPLHF | TGTGCCAGCAGTTACGAGACAGATACTAATTCACCCCTCCACTTT
- | - | TRBJ2-4 | TRBV7-8 | CASSLDFGNTIYFGEGKNIQYF | -
many | TRBD1 | TRBJ1-2 | TRBV4-1 | CASSREGQTNYGYTF | TGCGCCAGCAGCCGAGAGGGACAGACTAACTATGGCTACACCTTC
many | TRBD1 | TRBJ1-5 | TRBV6-6 | CASSYQTGSNQPQHF | TGTGCCAGCAGTTACCAGACAGGGAGCAATCAGCCCCAGCATTTT
many | TRBD1 | TRBJ2-5 | TRBV2 | CASTRGQGGETQYF | TGTGCCAGTACCCGCGGACAGGGGGGAGAGACCCAGTACTTC
many | TRBD1 | TRBJ2-7 | TRBV12-3/TRBV12-4 | CASGLAGGYYEQYF | TGTGCCAGCGGATTGGCAGGGGGCTACTACGAGCAGTACTTC
many | - | TRBJ2-2 | TRBV11-2 | CASSLFGVTGELFF | TGTGCCAGCAGCTTATTCGGGGTAACCGGGGAGCTGTTTTTT
many | - | TRBJ2-3 | TRBV7-7 | CASSPGTSRTDTQYF | TGTGCCAGCAGCCCTGGGACTTCCCGCACAGATACGCAGTATTTT
- | - | TRBJ2-3 | TRBV5-8 | CASSLQHTQYF | TGTGCCAGCAGCCTACAGCATACGCAGTATTTT
- | - | TRBJ2-5 | TRBV3-1 | CASSQDSGIFVNQETQYF | TGTGCCAGCAGCCAAGATTCCGGTATTTTTGTAAACCAAGAGACCCAGTACTTC
- | TRBD1 | TRBJ1-1 | TRBV6-2/TRBV6-3 | CASSPPGQDPNTEAFF | TGTGCCAGCAGTCCTCCGGGACAGGACCCGAACACTGAAGCTTTCTTT
once | TRBD1 | TRBJ2-1 | TRBV18 | CASSPGQENEQFF | TGTGCCAGCTCACCGGGACAGGAGAATGAGCAGTTCTTC
few | - | TRBJ1-5 | TRBV18 | CASSQDRSNQPQHF | TGTGCCAGCTCCCAGGACCGTAGCAATCAGCCCCAGCATTTT
- | - | TRBJ1-4 | TRBV7-9 | CASSLIGTDEKLFF | TGTGCTAGCAGCTTGATTGGGACGGATGAAAAACTGTTTTTT
many | TRBD2 | TRBJ2-5 | TRBV27 | CASSLILGASGRPQETQYF | TGTGCCAGCAGTTTGATCTTAGGGGCGAGCGGGAGGCCTCAAGAGACCCAGTACTTC
- | - | TRBJ1-6 | TRBV14 | CASSQERPGPCLPLHF | TGTGCCAGCAGCCAAGAACGCCCAGGGCCGTGTTTACCCCTCCACTTT
many | TRBD2 | TRBJ2-3 | TRBV20-1 | CSAKLAGGDTQYF | TGCAGTGCTAAGCTAGCGGGAGGAGATACGCAGTATTTT
many | - | TRBJ2-7 | TRBV7-2 | CASSLAGTYEQYF | TGTGCCAGCAGCTTAGCGGGCACCTACGAGCAGTACTTC
many | - | TRBJ2-2 | TRBV20-1 | CSARDTTGGELFF | TGCAGTGCTAGAGACACCACGGGTGGGGAGCTGTTTTTT
- | TRBD2 | TRBJ2-7 | TRBV7-2 | CASSLDTGGGWEQYF | TGTGCCAGCAGCTTAGACACGGGAGGGGGTTGGGAGCAGTACTTC
many | TRBD2 | TRBJ2-7 | TRBV6-6 | CASASWGGEQYF | TGTGCCAGCGCGTCTTGGGGGGGCGAGCAGTACTTC
many | - | TRBJ2-4 | TRBV20-1 | CSARGDALWDIQYF | TGCAGTGCTAGAGGGGACGCCCTATGGGACATTCAGTACTTC
many | TRBD1 | TRBJ1-4 | TRBV7-9 | CASSPSRDRGGKLFF | TGTGCCAGCAGCCCTTCCCGAGACAGGGGCGGAAAACTGTTTTTT
- | TRBD2 | TRBJ2-1 | TRBV4-1 | CASSQESSGGSYNEQFF | TGCGCCAGCAGCCAAGAATCCAGCGGGGGCTCCTACAATGAGCAGTTCTTC